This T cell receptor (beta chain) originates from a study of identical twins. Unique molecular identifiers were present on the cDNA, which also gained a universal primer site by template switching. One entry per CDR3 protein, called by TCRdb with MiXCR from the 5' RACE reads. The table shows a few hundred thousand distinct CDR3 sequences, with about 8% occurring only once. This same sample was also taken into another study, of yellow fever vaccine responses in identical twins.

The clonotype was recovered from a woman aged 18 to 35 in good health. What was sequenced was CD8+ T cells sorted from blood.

CDR3 nucleotides: TGCAGTGCCTCGAGCCCGGACACCGGGGAGCTGTTTTTT. Translated: CSASSPDTGELFF. V and J are TRBV20-1 and TRBJ2-2; D gene uncertain. The CDR3 is made up of 13 amino acids. Trimming shortened V by 6 bases and J by 3 bases, and 11 bases separated the two germline ends. CDR1 and CDR2 (germline): DFQATT, SNEGSKA (reference sequence).